This TCR beta chain appears in the sequencing data of a study of blood T cell repertoires in COVID-19. Looking at the study overall: COVID-19 samples, acute and convalescent, were from the United States, Italy and Spain. In each case, the material was cDNA or gDNA derived from T cells, B-cell-depleted T cells, or PBMCs.

V dropped 7 bases and J dropped 1; count of bases not matched to a gene: 7. CDR3 size: 15 residues. The germline gives CDR1 MGHDK, CDR2 SYGVNS. In the authors' workflow: Nucleated cell number was recorded as an estimate derived from reference gene primer amplification. Clones were read by immunoSEQ multiplex PCR, and TCRdb kept only the in-frame ones, dropping some. The DNA was the basis for D and trimming; V, J and clone size are from that table. The table shows some 82,000 clones, with around 88% occurring only once. V gene TRBV25-1 combines with J gene TRBJ2-3; the match to TRBD2 covers 8 bases. The receptor was derived from a man older than 75 with active or convalescent COVID-19. Sequencing was performed on peripheral blood. The CDR3 DNA follows: TGTGCCAGCATGGTCGCGGGAGGCCGCACAGATACGCAGTATTTT. This translates into CASMVAGGRTDTQYF.